The 12 T cell receptor beta chains presented below share a single source sample, sequenced in a study of cytomegalovirus exposure and HLA in healthy donors. The PCR used 60 Vbeta and 13 Jbeta primers. Clones were sequenced by immunoSEQ multiplex PCR, and TCRdb holds only the in-frame ones, with some missing. The sample contains some 130,000 clones, roughly 74% of which appear only once. The material sequenced was PBMCs. These receptors were obtained from a woman aged 45-65 years in good health and CMV-seropositive.

The rearrangement links TRBV18 to TRBJ1-6, with 7 bases identical to TRBD1. CDR1 is KGHSH, CDR2 LQKENI, per germline. There are 13 residues in the CDR3. After removal of 5 bases from V and 10 bases from J, the junction contained 5 bases not matched to a gene. The CDR3 DNA reads TGTGCCAGCTCAGACAGGGATGGCTCACCCCTCCACTTT. It encodes CASSDRDGSPLHF.

V gene TRBV11-3 combines with J gene TRBJ2-2; 9 nucleotides line up with TRBD2. The length of the CDR3 is 17 residues. V trimming: 2 bases; J trimming: 3 bases; junction bases outside the gene matches: 7. CDR1 SGHNT and CDR2 YENEEA come from the germline V gene. CDR3 loop: CASSLSRRGGDTGELFF. The CDR3 region has the DNA TGTGCCAGCAGCTTAAGTAGGCGCGGGGGGGACACCGGGGAGCTGTTTTTT. The variable domain in full, completed from reference TRBV11-3 and TRBJ2-2, reads EAGVVQSPRYKIIEKKQPVAFWCNPISGHNTLYWYLQNLGQGPELLIRYENEEAVDDSQLPKDRFSAERLKGVDSTLKIQPAELGDSAVYLCASSLSRRGGDTGELFFGEGSRLTVL.

This sequence joins TRBV11-2 and TRBJ2-7; TRBD1 aligns across 8 bases. Germline assignment: CDR1 SGHAT and CDR2 FQNNGV. This CDR3 contains 15 residues. After removal of 4 bases from V and 2 bases from J, the junction contained 7 bases not matched to a gene. The CDR3 loop is CASSSRQGRAYEQYF. DNA for the CDR3: TGTGCCAGCAGCTCCCGACAGGGGAGAGCCTACGAGCAGTACTTC.

In its sample, this clone was seen once. J is TRBJ1-2 and V is TRBV5-4; the match to TRBD1 covers 10 bases. Germline CDR1 SGHNT, CDR2 YYREEE (reference sequence). The V gene end was trimmed by 5 bases and the J gene end by 4 bases; junction bases not matched to a gene: 8. The length of the CDR3 is 15 residues. This chain's CDR3 is CASSSGTGAFYGYTF. The DNA for the CDR3 is TGTGCCAGCAGTTCGGGGACAGGGGCCTTCTATGGCTACACCTTC.

This clone was detected only once. The chain links TRBV2 to TRBJ1-1; 7 bases agree with TRBD1. From germline, CDR1 is SNHLY and CDR2 FYNNEI. This CDR3 is built from 15 residues. V trimming: 2 bases; J trimming: 0 bases; junction bases outside the gene matches: 3. The CDR3 DNA reads as TGTGCCAGCAGTGAACTACAGGGGATGAACACTGAAGCTTTCTTT. Protein product: CASSELQGMNTEAFF.

The chain carries TRBV7-9 and TRBJ1-2; D is perhaps TRBD1 (6 bases). Deletions cut 3 bases from V and 8 bases from J, with 13 bases between. There are 13 residues in the CDR3. Per germline, CDR1 SEHNR and CDR2 FQNEAQ (reference sequence). The CDR3 sequence is CASSFRTASGYTF. The CDR3, as DNA: TGTGCCAGCAGCTTCAGGACAGCCAGCGGCTACACCTTC.

This chain connects TRBV5-6 to TRBJ1-5; possible D gene TRBD1, 5 bases. V dropped 5 bases and J dropped 5 bases, with 14 bases sitting between them. Germline lookup yields CDR1 SGHDT and CDR2 YYEEEE. CDR3 length: 14 amino acids. The CDR3 spells CASRKGQGHQPQHF. DNA for the CDR3: TGTGCCAGCAGAAAGGGGCAGGGTCATCAGCCCCAGCATTTT.

This chain connects TRBV19 to TRBJ1-5, with D possibly matching TRBD1 (6 bases). Looked up from germline, CDR1 is LNHDA and CDR2 is SQIVND (reference sequence). V was trimmed by 6 bases and J by 7 bases, leaving 13 bases between them. The CDR3 extends over 13 amino acids. The CDR3 coding sequence is TGTGCCAGTAGACCCGACAGGTTACAGCCCCAGCATTTT. The encoded protein is CASRPDRLQPQHF.

This clone appeared a few times. CDR3 sequence (DNA): TGTGCCAGCAGCTCCGGGGAAAAGCCTGATACGCAGTATTTT. Amino acids: CASSSGEKPDTQYF. The chain combines TRBV7-9 with TRBJ2-3; tentatively, D is TRBD2 (5 bases). This CDR3 has 14 amino acids. The V gene lost 4 bases and the J gene lost 6 bases, with 14 bases spanning the gap. In germline, CDR1 is SEHNR, CDR2 FQNEAQ (reference sequence).

The chain combines TRBV6-1 with TRBJ2-3, with unresolved D. Germline CDR1 reads MNHNS; CDR2 reads SASEGT. Between the trimmed V and J ends, which lost 8 bases and 2 bases, there was a span of 11 bases. The CDR3 has 13 amino acids. The CDR3 DNA is TGTGCCAGCGTTGGCTCGTTCACAGATACGCAGTATTTT. Protein sequence: CASVGSFTDTQYF.

This rearrangement joins TRBV29-1 to TRBJ1-2; maybe TRBD1 (5 bases). Germline V lookup: CDR1 SQVTM, CDR2 ANQGSEA. The CDR3 sequence is 13 residues long. The V and J ends lost 8 bases and 4 bases respectively, with 17 bases between them. The CDR3 loop is CSIIPQGIYGYTF. The CDR3 DNA reads as TGCAGCATCATACCCCAGGGTATCTATGGCTACACCTTC.

The rearrangement links TRBV30 to TRBJ2-3; the D is unclear. The V gene lost 8 bases and the J gene lost 3 bases, with 9 bases spanning the gap. In germline, CDR1 is GTSNPN, CDR2 SVGIG (reference sequence). The CDR3 is 11 residues long. CDR3 sequence reads: CASHVTDTQYF. CDR3 nucleotides: TGTGCCAGCCATGTGACAGATACGCAGTATTTT.